This T cell receptor (beta chain) was retrieved from a study of OX40 agonist ivuxolimab in advanced cancers. Profiled with immunoSEQ multiplex PCR; TCRdb holds only in-frame clones, not every one. This sample has roughly 80,000 clones, with 80% to 90% found just once. This CDR3 has 14 residues. Germline V gene lookup returns CDR1 LGHNA and CDR2 YNFKEQ. V lost 4 bases to trimming and J lost 3 bases; unmatched junction nucleotides: 0. The gene calls are TRBV4-2 and TRBJ1-6; 7 bases agree with TRBD1. The clonotype was recovered from an adult with an advanced solid tumor such as melanoma, head and neck, liver or kidney cancer. Specimen: CD4+ or CD8+ T cells sorted from blood, collected in a trial of the OX40 agonist ivuxolimab. The CDR3 sequence is CASSPGGYNSPLHF. The CDR3 DNA reads as TGTGCCAGCAGCCCAGGGGGCTATAATTCACCCCTCCACTTT.